Each of the 16 T cell receptor beta chains below was sequenced from the same sample in a study of blood T cell repertoires in COVID-19. Sequencing used immunoSEQ multiplex PCR; TCRdb keeps in-frame clones, though not all of them. The sample holds about 75,000 clones, about 79% seen once. The sample comprised peripheral blood. The receptor set was obtained from a woman between 50 and 59 years old with acute or convalescent COVID-19.

The chain recombines TRBV3-1 (or the pseudogene TRBV3-2) with TRBJ2-7; the D gene is possibly TRBD2 (5 bases). The CDR3 spans 13 residues. Germline lookup yields CDR1 LGHDT and CDR2 YNNKEL (reference sequence). V was pared by 0 bases and J by 2 bases, with 5 bases between. As DNA, the CDR3 is TGTGCCAGCAGCCAAGACGGGGCCTACGAGCAGTACTTC. Translated: CASSQDGAYEQYF.

The CDR3 here is CASSSGLQALEQYF. CDR3 DNA sequence: TGTGCCAGCAGCTCAGGACTACAAGCGCTCGAGCAGTACTTC. V gene TRBV5-6 combines with J gene TRBJ2-7, with D perhaps matching TRBD2 (6 bases). This CDR3 has 14 amino acids. Germline V gene lookup returns CDR1 SGHDT and CDR2 YYEEEE. Trimming pared 3 bases from V and 6 bases from J, leaving 16 bases between.

The chain uses TRBV5-4 and TRBJ2-4; TRBD1 might be the D (6 bases). Trimming removed 2 bases from V and 0 bases from J, with 12 bases in between. Germline V gene lookup returns CDR1 SGHNT and CDR2 YYREEE (reference sequence). The length of the CDR3 is 16 residues. CDR3 region: CASSFDGQIAKNIQYF. CDR3 sequence (DNA): TGTGCCAGCAGCTTTGATGGACAGATAGCCAAAAACATTCAGTACTTC.

The chain carries TRBV5-4 and TRBJ1-2; D perhaps matches TRBD1 (5 bases). The CDR3 consists of 15 residues. The V gene's germline CDR1 is SGHNT and CDR2 YYREEE (reference sequence). Trimming pared 0 bases from V and 6 bases from J, leaving 15 bases between. The CDR3 is CASSLVGSRANGYTF. The DNA for the CDR3 is TGTGCCAGCAGCTTGGTAGGAAGCAGGGCGAATGGCTACACCTTC.

This clone was observed a handful of times. The rearrangement joins TRBV2 to TRBJ1-1; 9 bases map to TRBD1. V was clipped by 7 bases and J by 2 bases; unmatched bases: 5. Germline-derived CDR1 and CDR2 are SNHLY and FYNNEI. This CDR3 has 14 residues. This CDR3 is CASNIQGANTEAFF. CDR3 nucleotides: TGTGCCAGCAATATACAGGGGGCTAACACTGAAGCTTTCTTT.

The chain employs TRBV6-2 or TRBV6-3 and TRBJ1-1, with TRBD1 as a possible D gene (5 bases). V lost 5 bases to trimming and J lost 0 bases, with 10 bases between them. CDR3 length: 14 amino acids. The germline CDR1 and CDR2 sequences are MNHEY and SVGEGT. The CDR3 loop is CASSMTVLNTEAFF. CDR3 sequence (DNA): TGTGCCAGCAGTATGACAGTACTGAACACTGAAGCTTTCTTT.

The chain links TRBV5-6 to TRBJ1-5, with unresolved D. From germline, CDR1 is SGHDT and CDR2 YYEEEE. The CDR3 extends over 13 amino acids. Trimming shortened V by 0 bases and J by 5 bases, and 6 bases separated the two germline ends. CDR3 sequence (DNA): TGTGCCAGCAGCTTGGGGAGGGATCAGCCCCAGCATTTT. Encoded protein: CASSLGRDQPQHF.

The chain couples TRBV5-6 to TRBJ1-2; no definite D call. Per germline, CDR1 SGHDT and CDR2 YYEEEE. The CDR3 contains 14 residues. Trimming removed 1 base from V and 4 bases from J, with 11 bases in between. The CDR3 DNA reads as TGTGCCAGCAGCTTGATAAGACTGGGCTATGGCTACACCTTC. Its protein is CASSLIRLGYGYTF.

The V and J genes are TRBV6-1 and TRBJ1-5, with TRBD1 identical over 7 bases. This CDR3 region has 15 residues. CDR1 and CDR2 (germline): MNHNS, SASEGT. With V trimmed by 4 bases and J by 4 bases, 7 bases remained unmatched. CDR3 protein: CASSAGGTDNQPQHF. The CDR3 DNA is TGTGCCAGCAGTGCTGGGGGGACAGATAATCAGCCCCAGCATTTT.

This clone appeared a single time. Here the CDR3 DNA reads TGTGCCAGCAGTTTAGTGCAGTCACCCCTCCACTTT. This sequence encodes CASSLVQSPLHF. This chain connects TRBV12-3 or TRBV12-4 to TRBJ1-6; D uncertain. V was cut by 1 base and J by 10 bases, with 5 bases left in between. The CDR3 is 12 amino acids.

The rearrangement uses TRBV27 and TRBJ1-6; D perhaps matches TRBD1 (6 bases). The CDR3 runs 14 residues. Trimming shortened V by 2 bases and J by 7 bases, and 9 bases separated the two germline ends. Germline V gene lookup returns CDR1 MNHEY and CDR2 SMNVEV (reference sequence). This CDR3 reads CASSLQTGNSPLHF. The CDR3 coding sequence is TGTGCCAGCAGTTTACAGACAGGAAATTCACCCCTCCACTTT.

The chain has TRBV9 and TRBJ2-2, with 7 bases aligning to TRBD2. Germline loops: CDR1 SGDLS, CDR2 YYNGEE. Trimming took 1 base from V and 4 from J; bases not matched to a gene: 7. This CDR3 has 16 amino acids. The CDR3 sequence: CASSVSSGGFTGELFF. The CDR3 DNA follows: TGTGCCAGCAGCGTATCGTCCGGGGGGTTCACCGGGGAGCTGTTTTTT.

This sequence joins TRBV6-2 or TRBV6-3 and TRBJ2-7; TRBD1 might be the D (5 bases). The germline CDR1 and CDR2 sequences are MNHEY and SVGEGT. V was shortened by 2 bases and J by 9 bases, with 14 bases between the two germline ends. The CDR3 runs to 13 residues. The CDR3 DNA is TGTGCCAGCAGTTACGGGGCCTGGGGTTGGCAGTACTTC. Translated, it gives CASSYGAWGWQYF.

This sequence joins TRBV9 and TRBJ2-1; 7 bases are shared with TRBD2. With 0 bases clipped from V and 0 bases from J, the junction kept 3 bases outside the gene matches. The CDR3 is made up of 16 amino acids. Looked up from germline, CDR1 is SGDLS and CDR2 is YYNGEE. Written as DNA, the CDR3 is TGTGCCAGCAGCGTAGTCGGGGGGAGCTCCTACAATGAGCAGTTCTTC. Amino acids: CASSVVGGSSYNEQFF.

Only one count was recorded for this clone. The chain uses TRBV29-1 and TRBJ2-2, with TRBD1 identical over 8 bases. The germline CDR1 and CDR2 sequences are SQVTM and ANQGSEA. The CDR3 covers 14 residues. V dropped 4 bases and J dropped 0; count of bases not matched to a gene: 1. CDR3 coding DNA: TGCAGCGTTGCAGGGGGCCCGAACACCGGGGAGCTGTTTTTT. It encodes CSVAGGPNTGELFF.

This clone was counted a few times. This rearrangement joins TRBV4-1 to TRBJ1-5; tentatively, D is TRBD1 (5 bases). The CDR3 spans 15 residues. Trimming took off 1 base at V and 0 bases at J, with 7 bases between the two ends. CDR1 is MGHRA and CDR2 is YSYEKL in the germline V gene. The CDR3 is CASSQGQYSNQPQHF. In DNA, the CDR3 is TGCGCCAGCAGCCAAGGACAGTATAGCAATCAGCCCCAGCATTTT.